These 24 T cell receptor beta chains came from one sample sequenced in a study of naive and memory T cell subsets. An oligonucleotide containing a UMI was ligated to the 3' end of TCR cDNA. Four PCR rounds used nested alpha and beta constant region primers plus the SP2 primer. MiXCR was run by TCRdb on the 5' RACE reads, yielding one entry per CDR3 protein. This table has approximately 32,000 distinct CDR3 sequences, 16% appearing once. These receptors originate from a female donor in good health.

This clonotype was seen a few times. The chain employs TRBV5-1 and TRBJ1-1; TRBD1 is a possible D gene (5 bases). The ends were cut back, 4 bases at V and 7 bases at J, with 17 bases in the middle. This CDR3 comprises 14 residues. CDR1 and CDR2 from the germline V gene are SGHRS and YFSETQ. CDR3 coding DNA: TGCGCCAGCAGCCCGTACCCGGAAGGGGTTGAAGCTTTCTTT. It codes for CASSPYPEGVEAFF. Full variable domain (missing parts from reference TRBV5-1 and TRBJ1-1): KAGVTQTPRYLIKTRGQQVTLSCSPISGHRSVSWYQQTPGQGLQFLFEYFSETQRNKGNFPGRFSGRQFSNSRSEMNVSTLELGDSALYLCASSPYPEGVEAFFGQGTRLTVV.

This clonotype appeared many times. The rearrangement joins TRBV9 to TRBJ1-2, with 11 nucleotides matching TRBD1. The CDR3 consists of 15 residues. Unmatched junction bases numbered 4, after V lost 0 bases and J lost 6 bases. Germline V lookup: CDR1 SGDLS, CDR2 YYNGEE. The CDR3 nucleotides read TGTGCCAGCAGCGTAGAGGGACAGGGGGATGATGGCTACACCTTC. Residues: CASSVEGQGDDGYTF.

This chain uses TRBV5-1 with TRBJ2-2; 7 bases map to TRBD1. The CDR3 covers 16 residues. V dropped 3 bases and J dropped 2; count of bases not matched to a gene: 7. Germline-derived CDR1 and CDR2 are SGHRS and YFSETQ. CDR3 nucleotide sequence: TGCGCCAGCAGCTGGAAAGGACAGGCTAACACCGGGGAGCTGTTTTTT. Its protein is CASSWKGQANTGELFF.

V usage is TRBV12-3 or TRBV12-4 and J usage is TRBJ2-1; possibly TRBD1 for D (6 bases). CDR3 length: 17 residues. Trimming took off 2 bases at V and 7 bases at J, with 21 bases between the two ends. In DNA form, the CDR3 reads TGTGCCAGCAGTTTATCGGCAGGGGCGAGGGTTCATAATGAGCAGTTCTTC. Protein sequence: CASSLSAGARVHNEQFF.

This clonotype was recorded many times. This sequence joins TRBV19 and TRBJ1-2; the match to TRBD1 covers 7 bases. The CDR3 is 15 residues long. Trimming took 4 bases from V and 4 from J; bases not matched to a gene: 9. Looked up from germline, CDR1 is LNHDA and CDR2 is SQIVND (reference sequence). CDR3 sequence reads: CASSTGGQPTYGYTF. The CDR3 DNA sequence: TGTGCCAGTAGTACCGGGGGACAGCCTACCTATGGCTACACCTTC. Drawing the rest from reference TRBV19 and TRBJ1-2, the complete variable domain is DGGITQSPKYLFRKEGQNVTLSCEQNLNHDAMYWYRQDPGQGLRLIYYSQIVNDFQKGDIAEGYSVSREKKESFPLTVTSAQKNPTAFYLCASSTGGQPTYGYTFGSGTRLTVV.

A few counts support this clonotype. Given a much more abundant clone one base away, this may be a read error. The chain carries TRBV6-5 and TRBJ2-7; 9 bases match TRBD1. The junction had 5 bases not matched to a gene; V was cut back by 5 bases and J by 3 bases. This CDR3 region has 14 residues. Germline CDR1 reads MNHEY; CDR2 reads SVGAGI. The CDR3 bases are TGTGCCAGCAGTGGGACAGGGTTCCGCTACGAGCAGTACTTC. Translation gives CASSGTGFRYEQYF.

This clonotype was detected many times. The rearrangement joins TRBV7-2 to TRBJ2-1; 10 positions match TRBD2. The CDR3 is made up of 14 amino acids. V shed 5 bases and J 6 bases; nucleotides not matched to a gene: 4. CDR1 is SGHTA and CDR2 is FQGNSA in the germline V gene. Written as DNA, the CDR3 is TGTGCCAGCAGCGCTCGGACTAGCGGCAATGAGCAGTTCTTC. It specifies CASSARTSGNEQFF.

DNA of the CDR3: TGTGCCATCAGTGGGGACAACCAAGAGACCCAGTACTTC. Amino acids: CAISGDNQETQYF. This chain uses TRBV10-3 with TRBJ2-5, with a weak D call TRBD1 (6 bases). Trimming removed 4 bases at V and 0 bases at J, with 6 bases between. The CDR3 length is 13 residues. CDR1 is ENHRY, CDR2 SYGVKD, per germline.

This clonotype was detected only a few times. V usage is TRBV12-3 or TRBV12-4 and J usage is TRBJ2-7, with D possibly TRBD1 on 6 matching bases. Trimming took off 3 bases at V and 3 bases at J, with 15 bases between the two ends. The CDR3 extends over 15 amino acids. As DNA, the CDR3 is TGTGCCAGCAGTTTTTCAGGGGCCGGTTGCTACGAGCAGTACTTC. Amino acid sequence: CASSFSGAGCYEQYF.

This chain joins TRBV11-2 and TRBJ2-1; weak D call: TRBD2 (7 bases). V was shortened by 6 bases and J by 8 bases, with 20 bases between the two germline ends. CDR3 length: 15 amino acids. Germline V gene lookup returns CDR1 SGHAT and CDR2 FQNNGV. The CDR3 DNA follows: TGTGCCAGCAGATCCGTACTAGGGGGGGGCCATGAGCAGTTCTTC. It is translated as CASRSVLGGGHEQFF.

This clonotype has a count of ten or more. V and J are TRBV20-1 and TRBJ1-2, with TRBD1 matching 8 bases. CDR1 DFQATT and CDR2 SNEGSKA come from the germline V gene (reference sequence). The CDR3 contains 15 residues. V lost 0 bases and J lost 3; bases outside the gene matches: 6. CDR3 amino acids: CSAREAGGRDYGYTF. In nucleotides, the CDR3 is TGCAGTGCTAGAGAGGCAGGGGGCAGGGACTATGGCTACACCTTC.

This clonotype is medium-sized (0.01 to 0.1%). The chain carries TRBV11-2 and TRBJ2-5; D possibly corresponds to TRBD1 (5 bases). This CDR3 has 16 residues. Germline assignment: CDR1 SGHAT and CDR2 FQNNGV. V was pared by 4 bases and J by 2 bases, with 17 bases between. The DNA of the CDR3 is TGTGCCAGCAGCTATGGGGCAGGGTTGTATCAAGAGACCCAGTACTTC. Translating it yields CASSYGAGLYQETQYF. The whole variable domain, remainder taken from reference TRBV11-2 and TRBJ2-5, is EAGVAQSPRYKIIEKRQSVAFWCNPISGHATLYWYQQILGQGPKLLIQFQNNGVVDDSQLPKDRFSAERLKGVDSTLKIQPAKLEDSAVYLCASSYGAGLYQETQYFGPGTRLLVL.

This clonotype has ten or more counts. The J gene is TRBJ2-1, the V gene TRBV20-1; 9 nucleotides line up with TRBD2. CDR1 and CDR2 from the germline V gene are DFQATT and SNEGSKA (reference sequence). Losses at the gene ends were 1 base for V and 9 bases for J; bases not matched to a gene: 7. The CDR3 runs 14 residues. The CDR3: CSARVAGGLSEQFF. CDR3 nucleotide sequence: TGCAGTGCTAGAGTGGCGGGGGGGCTGAGTGAGCAGTTCTTC.

The sample holds a few counts of this clonotype. The rearrangement uses TRBV29-1 and TRBJ2-7; 11 bases line up with TRBD1. The CDR3 runs to 15 residues. The V gene end was trimmed by 7 bases and the J gene end by 5 bases; junction bases not matched to a gene: 13. Germline CDR1 SQVTM, CDR2 ANQGSEA. The CDR3 loop is CSAFTGTGGPDEQYF. CDR3 sequence (DNA): TGCAGCGCTTTTACCGGGACAGGGGGTCCTGACGAGCAGTACTTC.

This clonotype is labeled medium-sized. This sequence joins TRBV2 and TRBJ2-7, with D possibly being TRBD1 (5 bases). The CDR3 contains 16 residues. V shed 3 bases and J shed 3 bases, with 18 bases lying between them. Germline CDR1 is SNHLY and CDR2 is FYNNEI. The CDR3 sequence: CASSDVSLTAGYEQYF. For the CDR3, the DNA is TGTGCCAGCAGTGATGTTAGCCTGACAGCCGGCTACGAGCAGTACTTC.

In this sample, this clonotype turned up a few times. V gene TRBV20-1 combines with J gene TRBJ2-2, with 9 bases identical to TRBD1. The CDR3 is 16 residues long. After removal of 0 bases from V and 3 bases from J, the junction contained 5 bases not matched to a gene. CDR1 is DFQATT, CDR2 SNEGSKA, per germline (reference sequence). The CDR3 sequence: CSARDTTGGDTGELFF. Written as DNA, the CDR3 is TGCAGTGCTAGAGATACGACAGGGGGGGACACCGGGGAGCTGTTTTTT.

This chain links TRBV20-1 with TRBJ2-2; D is ambiguous. V lost 0 bases and J lost 3, with 14 bases in between. CDR3 size: 16 residues. Looked up from germline, CDR1 is DFQATT and CDR2 is SNEGSKA (reference sequence). The CDR3 sequence: CSARDVVKADTGELFF. For the CDR3, the DNA is TGCAGTGCTAGAGACGTGGTAAAGGCTGACACCGGGGAGCTGTTTTTT.

The gene calls are TRBV5-1 and TRBJ1-1; tentative D call: TRBD1 (6 bases). The CDR3 sequence is 14 residues long. V was shortened by 4 bases and J by 1 base, with 11 bases between the two germline ends. Germline V gene sequence: CDR1 SGHRS, CDR2 YFSETQ. The CDR3 DNA reads TGCGCCAGCAGCCTACAGACAGGGAACACTGAAGCTTTCTTT. Translating it yields CASSLQTGNTEAFF. The full variable domain, with the rest looked up from reference TRBV5-1 and TRBJ1-1, is KAGVTQTPRYLIKTRGQQVTLSCSPISGHRSVSWYQQTPGQGLQFLFEYFSETQRNKGNFPGRFSGRQFSNSRSEMNVSTLELGDSALYLCASSLQTGNTEAFFGQGTRLTVV.

This clonotype was counted ten times or more. The chain uses TRBV20-1 and TRBJ2-1, with no clear D. This CDR3 region has 13 residues. The ends were cut back, 3 bases at V and 8 bases at J, with 14 bases in the middle. The germline CDR1 and CDR2 sequences are DFQATT and SNEGSKA (reference sequence). The CDR3 reads CSARPRGSHEQFF. The CDR3 coding sequence is TGCAGTGCTAGGCCTAGAGGTAGCCATGAGCAGTTCTTC.

The sample holds many counts of this clonotype. For the CDR3, the DNA is TGCAGCGTTGAAGAGGGGACAGGGTGGTACTCTGGGGCCAACGTCCTGACTTTC. This translates into CSVEEGTGWYSGANVLTF. The V and J genes are TRBV29-1 and TRBJ2-6; 9 nucleotides match TRBD1. Per germline, CDR1 SQVTM and CDR2 ANQGSEA. This CDR3 region has 18 residues. The V and J ends lost 0 bases and 0 bases, in that order; junction bases with no gene match: 6. Looking up the rest from reference TRBV29-1 and TRBJ2-6 gives the full variable domain: SAVISQKPSRDICQRGTSLTIQCQVDSQVTMMFWYRQQPGQSLTLIATANQGSEATYESGFVIDKFPISRPNLTFSTLTVSNMSPEDSSIYLCSVEEGTGWYSGANVLTFGAGSRLTVL.

The V gene is TRBV18, the J gene TRBJ1-1, with D unresolved. The CDR3 sequence is 12 residues long. Germline V CDR1 and CDR2: KGHSH, LQKENI. V gave up 1 base and J gave up 11 bases, with 11 bases separating them. The CDR3 spells CASSPRSFRAFF. As DNA, the CDR3 is TGTGCCAGCTCACCACGGAGCTTCAGGGCTTTCTTT.

The chain couples TRBV7-6 to TRBJ2-7; D is perhaps TRBD1 (5 bases). The V gene's germline CDR1 is SGHVS and CDR2 FNYEAQ. V was clipped by 5 bases and J by 1 base, with 15 bases between them. The CDR3 covers 15 residues. CDR3 amino acids: CASSPGLTVSYEQYF. The CDR3 DNA reads as TGTGCCAGCAGCCCCGGATTGACAGTTTCCTACGAGCAGTACTTC.

This clonotype was seen at least ten times. This chain links TRBV3-1 with TRBJ1-3; D gene uncertain. The V end was cut by 0 bases, the J end by 1 base, with 16 bases between. CDR3 length equals 18 residues. CDR1 and CDR2 from the germline V gene are LGHDT and YNNKEL (reference sequence). The CDR3 bases are TGTGCCAGCAGCCAAGATCCAGGCCCACTGGGGTCTGGAAACACCATATATTTT. Translating gives CASSQDPGPLGSGNTIYF.

V and J are TRBV7-2 and TRBJ2-7, with 13 bases fitting TRBD2. Germline-derived CDR1 and CDR2 are SGHTA and FQGNSA. The CDR3 runs 16 residues. The J segment lost 4 bases and the V segment lost 5 bases, leaving 8 bases of the junction unmatched. CDR3 DNA sequence: TGTGCCAGCAGCCTTGGGACTAGCGGGATTGGATACGAGCAGTACTTC. It translates to CASSLGTSGIGYEQYF. The variable domain in full, with the rest retrieved from reference TRBV7-2 and TRBJ2-7, is GAGVSQSPSNKVTEKGKDVELRCDPISGHTALYWYRQSLGQGLEFLIYFQGNSAPDKSGLPSDRFSAERTGGSVSTLTIQRTQQEDSAVYLCASSLGTSGIGYEQYFGPGTRLTVT.